This TCR beta chain was found in a study of long-term antiretroviral therapy in people with HIV. Version v3.0 of the immunoSEQ assay ran at survey level. The assay was immunoSEQ multiplex PCR, and TCRdb's table has in-frame clones only and misses some. The data show fewer than 30,000 clones, approximately 80% seen once. The receptor's source is a young man with HIV. Sequences were derived from unsorted PBMCs, sampled about 2.7 years after starting antiretroviral therapy.

CDR3 sequence reads: CASSSRDALGDTQYF. CDR3 sequence (DNA): TGTGCCAGCAGCTCGCGGGACGCCCTCGGGGATACGCAGTATTTT. The V call is TRBV7-8, the J call TRBJ2-3, with D maybe TRBD2 (6 bases). V was clipped by 4 bases and J by 6 bases, with 17 bases between them. CDR1 is SGHVS, CDR2 FQNEAQ, per germline. The CDR3 is 15 amino acids.